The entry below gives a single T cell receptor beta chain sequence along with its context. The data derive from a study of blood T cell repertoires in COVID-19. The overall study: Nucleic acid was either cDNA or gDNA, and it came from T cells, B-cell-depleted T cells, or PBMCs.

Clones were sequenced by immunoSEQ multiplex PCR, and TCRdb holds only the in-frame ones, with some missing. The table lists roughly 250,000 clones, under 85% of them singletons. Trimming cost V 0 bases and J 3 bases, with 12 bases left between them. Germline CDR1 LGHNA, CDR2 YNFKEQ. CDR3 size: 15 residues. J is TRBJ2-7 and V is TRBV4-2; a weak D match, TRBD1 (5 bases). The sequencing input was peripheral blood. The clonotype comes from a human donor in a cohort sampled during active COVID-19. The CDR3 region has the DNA TGTGCCAGCAGCCAAGAGAGACAGAGTTTCTACGAGCAGTACTTC. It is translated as CASSQERQSFYEQYF.